This T cell receptor beta chain emerged from a study of vaccination and CD4 T cells after COVID-19. Background on the study: Some 10 convalescent cases were mild and one was severe, and all had been SARS-CoV-2 positive by nasal swab PCR. Participants, all vaccine recipients, received two doses of either BNT162b2 or mRNA-1273. Findings of the study overall: SARS-CoV-2-reactive clonotypes rose nonsignificantly, with the median going from approximately 21 to 40. Reactive clone data from convalescent patients indicated a median of about 86% appearing only post-vaccination.

The CDR3 loop spans 14 amino acids. Germline assignment: CDR1 SQVTM and CDR2 ANQGSEA. The V end lost 6 bases, the J end lost 7 bases, and 20 bases lay between the germline ends. TCRdb reanalysed the PCR reads using MiXCR and keeps one entry per CDR3 protein. The data show tens of thousands of distinct CDR3 sequences, with around 49% seen just once and 5% to 6% held by the top ten. Concerning this clonotype: Its antigen is undetermined.

The time point is: late sampling 161 to 241 days after vaccination in a few convalescent patients. The specimen comprised CD4+ T cells from blood, sampled about 7 months after SARS-CoV-2 vaccination. This TCR derives from a human donor who had recovered from COVID-19. The chain is built from TRBV29-1 and TRBJ2-3; possibly TRBD1 for D (6 bases). CDR3 sequence: CSVRGIRGTHTQYF. Written as DNA, the CDR3 is TGCAGCGTGCGAGGGATTAGGGGGACACATACGCAGTATTTT.